This T cell receptor beta chain was identified during a study of identical twins. Notes on the study in general: The study reached conclusions through statistical analysis that was cross-sectional, not following the same donors. Analyses of zero insertions could be partly confounded by invariant MAIT and iNKT cells.

One entry per CDR3 protein results from TCRdb running MiXCR on the 5' RACE reads. The table lists some 570,000 distinct CDR3 sequences, around 22% of them singletons. Everyone who donated was a healthy Caucasian. Details on this clonotype: Its matching antigen is unknown.

The sample also formed part of further work on yellow fever vaccine responses in identical twins.

This sequence originates from a woman aged 18-30 years in good health. What was sequenced was CD4+ T cells sorted from blood.

CDR3 DNA sequence: TGTGCCACCAGCCCCCGTATGACTAGCGGGAGGGATGAGCAGTTCTTC. Its protein product is CATSPRMTSGRDEQFF. The V and J genes are TRBV15 and TRBJ2-1; 14 bases align to TRBD2. Per the germline V gene, CDR1 is LNHNV and CDR2 is YYDKDF (reference sequence). Trimming at V came to 5 bases and at J to 8 bases, leaving 8 bases not matched to a gene. The CDR3 loop spans 16 amino acids.